The 18 T cell receptor beta chains in this list originate from one sample, sequenced in a study of CXCR3-negative and CXCR3-positive naive CD8 T cells. TRB cDNA was prepared as libraries by UMI-labeled 5' RACE. TCRdb reprocessed the 5' RACE reads, keeping one entry per CDR3 protein, no DNA. The sample holds 85,000 to 90,000 distinct CDR3 sequences. No antigen is known for these receptors. Study-level points and caveats: The study found more hydrophobic TRB CDR3s in CXCR3-positive naive cells than in CXCR3-negative naive cells.

Sequencing used naive CXCR3+ CD8+ T cells from blood. Subset in this sample: CD45RO-CCR7+CD27+CD95- naive CD8+ T cells expressing CXCR3 (TNR3+). All receptors derive from a human donor in good health. Some clones in this sample may be carry-over from other donors' samples.

The chain uses TRBV28 and TRBJ2-7; the D gene TCRdb calls, TRBD1, cannot be checked with no DNA. CDR3 size: 13 residues. Germline-derived CDR1 and CDR2 are MDHEN and SYDVKM. The CDR3 sequence is CASSTGQSYEQYF. Supplemented by reference TRBV28 and TRBJ2-7, the full variable domain reads DVKVTQSSRYLVKRTGEKVFLECVQDMDHENMFWYRQDPGLGLRLIYFSYDVKMKEKGDIPEGYSVSREKKERFSLILESASTNQTSMYLCASSTGQSYEQYFGPGTRLTVT.

This rearrangement joins TRBV5-1 to TRBJ2-5; TCRdb gives TRBD2 as the D gene, but with no DNA this cannot be confirmed. The CDR3 is 15 residues long. Per germline, CDR1 SGHRS and CDR2 YFSETQ. The CDR3 loop is CASSGVSGGQETQYF.

The chain has TRBV6-2 or TRBV6-3 and TRBJ2-7; absent DNA, TCRdb's TRBD2 call cannot be checked. The CDR3 has 14 amino acids. CDR1 and CDR2 from the germline V gene are MNHEY and SVGEGT. The CDR3 protein is CASSELADSYEQYF.

The chain is built from TRBV9 and TRBJ1-4; TCRdb's D call of TRBD1 is untestable without DNA. CDR3 length: 13 amino acids. Germline V gene lookup returns CDR1 SGDLS and CDR2 YYNGEE. The CDR3 is CASQGVDREKLFF.

The chain combines TRBV10-3 with TRBJ2-2; there is no DNA to check the TCRdb D call of TRBD1. In germline, CDR1 is ENHRY, CDR2 SYGVKD. The CDR3 totals 16 residues. CDR3 sequence reads: CAIRGDSVSNTGELFF.

The chain has TRBV7-8 and TRBJ2-6; TCRdb's assignment of TRBD1 cannot be checked, as there is no DNA. The CDR3 has 15 amino acids. The germline V gene has CDR1 SGHVS and CDR2 FQNEAQ. The CDR3 sequence is CASSIRGTGANVLTF.

The V and J genes are TRBV27 and TRBJ1-1; the D call of TRBD1 rests on TCRdb alone, since no DNA is present to check it. This CDR3 region has 15 residues. Per germline, CDR1 MNHEY and CDR2 SMNVEV (reference sequence). The CDR3 sequence: CASNAVGRLNTEAFF.

The rearrangement joins TRBV10-3 to TRBJ1-1; the D call from TCRdb, TRBD1, cannot be confirmed without DNA. The germline CDR1 and CDR2 sequences are ENHRY and SYGVKD. The CDR3 is 15 residues long. CDR3 region: CAIKDRGALNTEAFF.

V and J are TRBV6-1 and TRBJ2-2; TCRdb selects TRBD2, and the lack of DNA leaves this call unchecked. Germline V gives CDR1 MNHNS, CDR2 SASEGT. The CDR3 is made up of 14 amino acids. CDR3 region: CASRVVVDTGELFF.

This chain uses TRBV21-1 with TRBJ2-5; with no DNA, the TCRdb D assignment of TRBD1 cannot be verified. TRBV21-1 constitutes a pseudogene. The CDR3 contains 12 residues. CDR3 sequence: CASSTGGETQYF.

This chain uses TRBV7-9 with TRBJ2-5; the D gene TCRdb calls, TRBD1, cannot be checked with no DNA. The CDR3 contains 14 residues. Germline CDR1 and CDR2: SEHNR and FQNEAQ (reference sequence). CDR3 loop: CASSQLQGQETQYF.

The chain links TRBV2 to TRBJ2-7; TCRdb's D call, TRBD1, is unchecked because there is no DNA. The CDR3 covers 15 residues. Germline assignment: CDR1 SNHLY and CDR2 FYNNEI. CDR3 protein: CASSAPEDSLDEQYF.

The chain's CDR3 is CASSPGVLAYEQYF. The gene calls are TRBV7-7 and TRBJ2-7; no DNA is available, so the TRBD1 call from TCRdb remains unchecked. From germline, CDR1 is SSHAT and CDR2 FNYEAQ (reference sequence). The CDR3 is 14 amino acids.

V and J are TRBV4-3 and TRBJ2-1; TCRdb picks TRBD2, but there is no DNA to check that call. Germline values: CDR1 LGHNA, CDR2 YSLEER. The length of the CDR3 is 18 residues. CDR3 protein: CASSQDSLAGTYYNEQFF.

The rearrangement links TRBV5-4 to TRBJ1-2. The CDR3 length is 13 residues. Germline V gene lookup returns CDR1 SGHNT and CDR2 YYREEE (reference sequence). The CDR3 region is CASSVDRVTGYTF.

The rearrangement joins TRBV28 to TRBJ2-1. This CDR3 is built from 15 residues. CDR1 is MDHEN, CDR2 SYDVKM, per germline. The CDR3: CASGLYEPSYNEQFF.

The rearrangement links TRBV18 to TRBJ2-1; the TRBD1 assignment by TCRdb is unverifiable without DNA. Germline V gives CDR1 KGHSH, CDR2 LQKENI. The CDR3 covers 14 residues. The CDR3 loop reads CASSAGQGIYEQFF.

V is TRBV7-6 and J is TRBJ2-4; TCRdb selects TRBD1, and the lack of DNA leaves this call unchecked. The CDR3 is made up of 14 amino acids. The germline CDR1 and CDR2 sequences are SGHVS and FNYEAQ. CDR3 amino acids: CASSPGTGSGIQYF.